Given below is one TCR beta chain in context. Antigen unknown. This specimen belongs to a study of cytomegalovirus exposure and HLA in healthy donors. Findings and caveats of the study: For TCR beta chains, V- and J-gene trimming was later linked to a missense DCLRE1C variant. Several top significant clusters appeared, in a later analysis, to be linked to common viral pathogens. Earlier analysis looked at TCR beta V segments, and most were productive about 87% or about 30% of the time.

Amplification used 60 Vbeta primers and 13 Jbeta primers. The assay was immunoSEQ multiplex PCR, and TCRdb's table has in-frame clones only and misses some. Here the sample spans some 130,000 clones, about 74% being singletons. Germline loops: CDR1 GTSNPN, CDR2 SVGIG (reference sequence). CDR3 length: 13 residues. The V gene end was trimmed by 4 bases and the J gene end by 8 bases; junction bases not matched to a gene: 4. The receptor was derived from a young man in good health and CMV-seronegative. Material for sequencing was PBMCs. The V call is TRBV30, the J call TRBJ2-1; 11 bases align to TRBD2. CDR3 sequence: CAWTSGRLDEQFF. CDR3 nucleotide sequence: TGTGCCTGGACTAGCGGGAGGTTAGATGAGCAGTTCTTC.